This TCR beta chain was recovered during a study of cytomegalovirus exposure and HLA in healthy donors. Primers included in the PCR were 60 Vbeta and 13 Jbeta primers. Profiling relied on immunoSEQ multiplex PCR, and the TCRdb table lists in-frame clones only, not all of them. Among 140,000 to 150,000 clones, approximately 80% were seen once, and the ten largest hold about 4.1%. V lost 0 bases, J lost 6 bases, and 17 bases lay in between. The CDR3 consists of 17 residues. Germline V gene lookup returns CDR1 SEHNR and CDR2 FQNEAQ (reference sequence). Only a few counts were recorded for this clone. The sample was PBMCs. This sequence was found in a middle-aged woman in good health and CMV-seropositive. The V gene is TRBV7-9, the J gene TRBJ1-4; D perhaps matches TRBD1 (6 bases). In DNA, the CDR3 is TGTGCCAGCAGCTTAGCAAGGCGTATAGGGGGTGATGAAAAACTGTTTTTT. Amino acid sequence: CASSLARRIGGDEKLFF.